This T cell receptor (beta chain) was sequenced during a study of shared clonotypes between healthy human individuals. General study results and limits: An effect of sequencing depth on clonotype sharing among donors was expected.

The donors, all of them Caucasian adults, lived in Nashville, Tennessee. This clone has just one count. What it binds is unknown. The V and J ends lost 3 bases and 4 bases, in that order; junction bases with no gene match: 19. Per germline, CDR1 KGHSH and CDR2 LQKENI. There are 19 residues in the CDR3. Researchers sequenced unsorted PBMC DNA using ten immunoSEQ deep assay plates. In the study's own analysis: Filtering differed, since immunoSEQ gave only junction sequences and no quality scores. This table comes from immunoSEQ multiplex PCR, and its TCRdb copy is limited to in-frame clones, with some not included. V and J calls and clone size follow that table, whereas D and trimming were derived from the DNA. The sample holds about half a million clones, approximately 78% seen once.

What was sequenced was PBMCs. The TCR comes from a woman aged 40 to 50 in good health. Some clones in this sample may be carry-over from other donors' samples. The chain couples TRBV18 to TRBJ1-1; 8 bases are a match to TRBD1. The CDR3 sequence is CASSPPTGTGNNIVTEAFF. CDR3 in DNA: TGTGCCAGCTCACCCCCCACCGGGACAGGCAACAATATCGTCACTGAAGCTTTCTTT.